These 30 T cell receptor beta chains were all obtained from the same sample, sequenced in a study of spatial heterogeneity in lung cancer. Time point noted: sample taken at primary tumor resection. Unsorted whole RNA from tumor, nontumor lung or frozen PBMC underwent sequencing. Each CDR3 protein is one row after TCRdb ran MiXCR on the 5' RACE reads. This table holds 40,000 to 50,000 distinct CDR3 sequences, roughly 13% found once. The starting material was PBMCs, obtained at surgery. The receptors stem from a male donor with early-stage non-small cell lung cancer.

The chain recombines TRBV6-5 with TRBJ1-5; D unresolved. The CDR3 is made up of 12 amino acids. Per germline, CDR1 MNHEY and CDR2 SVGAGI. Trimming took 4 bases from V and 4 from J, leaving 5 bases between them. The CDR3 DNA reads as TGTGCCAGCAGTTTTACGAATCAGCCCCAGCATTTT. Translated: CASSFTNQPQHF.

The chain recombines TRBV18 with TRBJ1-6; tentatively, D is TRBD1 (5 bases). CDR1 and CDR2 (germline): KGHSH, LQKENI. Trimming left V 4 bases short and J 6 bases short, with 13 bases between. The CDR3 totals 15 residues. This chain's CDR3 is CASSLGQGSNSPLHF. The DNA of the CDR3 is TGTGCCAGCTCACTGGGCCAGGGCAGTAATTCACCCCTCCACTTT.

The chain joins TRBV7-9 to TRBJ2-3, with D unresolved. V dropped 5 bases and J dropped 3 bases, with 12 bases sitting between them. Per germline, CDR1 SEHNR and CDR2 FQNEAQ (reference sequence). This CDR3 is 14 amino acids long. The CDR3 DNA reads TGTGCCAGCAGCCCCCGGACGCAAACAGATACGCAGTATTTT. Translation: CASSPRTQTDTQYF.

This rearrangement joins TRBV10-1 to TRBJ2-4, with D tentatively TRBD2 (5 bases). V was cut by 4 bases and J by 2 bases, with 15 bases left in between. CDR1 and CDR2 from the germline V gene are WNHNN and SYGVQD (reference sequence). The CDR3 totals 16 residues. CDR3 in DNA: TGCGCCAGCAGTGGAGGGCAGGCTGGGACCAAAAACATTCAGTACTTC. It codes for CASSGGQAGTKNIQYF.

CDR3 bases: TGTGCCTGGAGAACGGGACAGAGAAGCACAGATACGCAGTATTTT. Amino acids: CAWRTGQRSTDTQYF. The J gene is TRBJ2-3, the V gene TRBV30; 7 nucleotides line up with TRBD1. Trimming took 3 bases from V and 0 from J; bases not matched to a gene: 6. Germline V gene sequence: CDR1 GTSNPN, CDR2 SVGIG (reference sequence). CDR3 length equals 15 residues.

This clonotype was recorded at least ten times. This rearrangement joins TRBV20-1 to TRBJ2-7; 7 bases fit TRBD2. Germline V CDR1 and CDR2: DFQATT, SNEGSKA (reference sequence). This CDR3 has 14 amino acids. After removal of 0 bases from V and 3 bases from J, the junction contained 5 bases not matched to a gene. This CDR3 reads CSARDIRGDYEQYF. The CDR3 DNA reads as TGCAGTGCTAGAGATATTCGGGGGGACTACGAGCAGTACTTC.

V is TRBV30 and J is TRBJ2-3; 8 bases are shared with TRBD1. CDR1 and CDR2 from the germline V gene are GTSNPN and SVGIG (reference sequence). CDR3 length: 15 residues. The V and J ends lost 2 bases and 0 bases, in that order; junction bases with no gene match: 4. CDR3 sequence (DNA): TGTGCCTGGAGTCCAGGACAGGGTAGCACAGATACGCAGTATTTT. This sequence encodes CAWSPGQGSTDTQYF.

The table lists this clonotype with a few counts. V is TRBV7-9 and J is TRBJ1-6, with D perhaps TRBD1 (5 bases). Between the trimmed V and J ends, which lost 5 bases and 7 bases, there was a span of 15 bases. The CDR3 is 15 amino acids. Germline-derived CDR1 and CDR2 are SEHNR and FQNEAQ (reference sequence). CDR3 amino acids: CASSPQDTGNSPLHF. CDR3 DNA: TGTGCCAGCAGCCCACAGGACACCGGCAATTCACCCCTCCACTTT.

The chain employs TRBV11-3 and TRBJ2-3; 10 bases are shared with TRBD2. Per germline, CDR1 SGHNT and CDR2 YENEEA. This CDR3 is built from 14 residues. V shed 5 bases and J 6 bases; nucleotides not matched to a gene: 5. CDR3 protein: CASSPGLALDTQYF. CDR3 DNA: TGTGCCAGCAGCCCGGGACTAGCGTTGGATACGCAGTATTTT.

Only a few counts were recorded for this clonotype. The chain's CDR3 is CASSRVQGVDTQYF. CDR3 DNA: TGTGCCAGCAGTAGGGTTCAGGGGGTAGATACGCAGTATTTT. The chain combines TRBV27 with TRBJ2-3; 7 positions agree with TRBD1. This CDR3 spans 14 amino acids. The junction had 7 bases not matched to a gene; V was cut back by 5 bases and J by 5 bases. Germline lookup yields CDR1 MNHEY and CDR2 SMNVEV (reference sequence).

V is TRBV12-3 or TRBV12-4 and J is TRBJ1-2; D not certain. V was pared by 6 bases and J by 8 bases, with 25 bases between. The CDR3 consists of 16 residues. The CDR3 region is CASSPPEGRFSLGYTF. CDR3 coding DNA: TGTGCCAGCAGCCCACCCGAGGGCAGGTTTTCCCTAGGCTACACCTTC.

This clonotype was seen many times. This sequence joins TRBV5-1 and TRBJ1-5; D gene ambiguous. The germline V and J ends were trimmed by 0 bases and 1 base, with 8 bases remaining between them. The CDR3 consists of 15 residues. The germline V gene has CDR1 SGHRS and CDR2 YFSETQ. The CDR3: CASSLDGGSNQPQHF. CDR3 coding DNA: TGCGCCAGCAGCTTGGACGGAGGCAGCAATCAGCCCCAGCATTTT.

In nucleotides, the CDR3 is TGCGCCAGCAGCCAAGATCGGTTTACTGAGCAGTTCTTC. Translating gives CASSQDRFTEQFF. The rearrangement links TRBV4-1 to TRBJ2-1; D gene ambiguous. Germline V gene lookup returns CDR1 MGHRA and CDR2 YSYEKL. This CDR3 comprises 13 residues. Trimming removed 0 bases at V and 9 bases at J, with 9 bases between.

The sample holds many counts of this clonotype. CDR3 in DNA: TGCAGCGTGGCCAGGACTGAAGCTTTCTTT. This gives the protein CSVARTEAFF. This chain connects TRBV29-1 to TRBJ1-1; no definite D call. The germline V and J ends were trimmed by 6 bases and 5 bases, with 7 bases remaining between them. CDR3 length: 10 residues. Germline V gene lookup returns CDR1 SQVTM and CDR2 ANQGSEA.

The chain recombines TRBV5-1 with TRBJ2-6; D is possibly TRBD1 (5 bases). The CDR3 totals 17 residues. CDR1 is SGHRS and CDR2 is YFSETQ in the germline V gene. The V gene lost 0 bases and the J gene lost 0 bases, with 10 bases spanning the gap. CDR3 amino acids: CASSLGGVSSGANVLTF. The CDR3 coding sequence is TGCGCCAGCAGCTTGGGGGGCGTAAGCTCTGGGGCCAACGTCCTGACTTTC. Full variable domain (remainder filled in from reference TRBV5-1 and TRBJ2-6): KAGVTQTPRYLIKTRGQQVTLSCSPISGHRSVSWYQQTPGQGLQFLFEYFSETQRNKGNFPGRFSGRQFSNSRSEMNVSTLELGDSALYLCASSLGGVSSGANVLTFGAGSRLTVL.

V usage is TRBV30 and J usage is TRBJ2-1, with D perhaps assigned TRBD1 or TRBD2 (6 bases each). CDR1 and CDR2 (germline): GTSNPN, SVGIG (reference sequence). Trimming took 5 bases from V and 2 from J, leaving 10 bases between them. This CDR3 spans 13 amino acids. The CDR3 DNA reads TGTGCCTGGGAGGGGGGAGCCTACAATGAGCAGTTCTTC. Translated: CAWEGGAYNEQFF.

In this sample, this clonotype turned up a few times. The chain's CDR3 is CASSPGTSGGLQTQYF. CDR3 DNA sequence: TGTGCCAGCAGCCCAGGGACTAGCGGGGGTTTGCAGACCCAGTACTTC. The rearrangement links TRBV7-2 to TRBJ2-5, with 14 positions matching TRBD2. J lost 6 bases, V lost 5 bases, and 8 bases had no gene match. CDR1 SGHTA and CDR2 FQGNSA come from the germline V gene. The CDR3 covers 16 residues.

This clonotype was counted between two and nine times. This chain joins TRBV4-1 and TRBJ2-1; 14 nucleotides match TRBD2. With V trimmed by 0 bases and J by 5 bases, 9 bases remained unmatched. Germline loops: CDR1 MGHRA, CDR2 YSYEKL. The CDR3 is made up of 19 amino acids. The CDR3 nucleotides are TGCGCCAGCAGCCAAGAAGGCGGGACTAGCGGGAGTCTGCACAATGAGCAGTTCTTC. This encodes CASSQEGGTSGSLHNEQFF.

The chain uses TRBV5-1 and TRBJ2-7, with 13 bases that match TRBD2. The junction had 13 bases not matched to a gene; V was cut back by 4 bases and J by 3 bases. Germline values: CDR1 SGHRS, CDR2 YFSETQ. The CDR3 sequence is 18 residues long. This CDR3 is CASSQGTSGTTMGYEQYF. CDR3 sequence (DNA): TGCGCCAGCAGCCAAGGGACTAGCGGGACAACAATGGGCTACGAGCAGTACTTC.

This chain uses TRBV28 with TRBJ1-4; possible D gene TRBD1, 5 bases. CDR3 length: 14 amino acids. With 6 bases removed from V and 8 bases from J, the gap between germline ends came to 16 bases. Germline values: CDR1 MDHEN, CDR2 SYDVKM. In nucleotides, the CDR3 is TGTGCCAGCAGCACCTGGGGGGGACGGGAAAAACTGTTTTTT. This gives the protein CASSTWGGREKLFF.

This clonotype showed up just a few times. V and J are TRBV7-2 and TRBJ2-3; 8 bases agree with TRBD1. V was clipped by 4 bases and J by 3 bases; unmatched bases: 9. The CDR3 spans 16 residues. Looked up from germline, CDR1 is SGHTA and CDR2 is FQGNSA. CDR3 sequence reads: CASSSWTGSGTDTQYF. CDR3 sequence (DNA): TGTGCCAGCAGCTCCTGGACAGGGTCAGGGACAGATACGCAGTATTTT.

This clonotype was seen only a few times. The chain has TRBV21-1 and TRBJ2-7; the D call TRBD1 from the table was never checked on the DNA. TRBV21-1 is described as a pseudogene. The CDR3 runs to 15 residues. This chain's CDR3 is CASSFRTGTSYEQYF. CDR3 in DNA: TGTGCCAGCAGCTTCCGGACAGGTACTTCCTACGAGCAGTACTTC.

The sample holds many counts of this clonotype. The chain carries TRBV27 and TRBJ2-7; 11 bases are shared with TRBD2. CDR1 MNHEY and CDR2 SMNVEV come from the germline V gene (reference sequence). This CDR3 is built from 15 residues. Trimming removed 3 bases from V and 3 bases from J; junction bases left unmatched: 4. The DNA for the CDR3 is TGTGCCAGCAGTTTCTTCGGGACTAGCGGCTACGAGCAGTACTTC. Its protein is CASSFFGTSGYEQYF.

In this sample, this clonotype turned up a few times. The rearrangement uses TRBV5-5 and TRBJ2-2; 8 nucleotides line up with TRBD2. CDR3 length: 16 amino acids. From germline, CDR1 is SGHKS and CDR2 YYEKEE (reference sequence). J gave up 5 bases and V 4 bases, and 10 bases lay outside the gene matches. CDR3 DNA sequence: TGTGCCAGCAGCACCCTCAGCGGGGGCGAAACCGGGGAGCTGTTTTTT. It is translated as CASSTLSGGETGELFF.

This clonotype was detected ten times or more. The CDR3 DNA reads as TGCGCCAGCAGCTTAGCGGGAGTGGAAAACAATGAGCAGTTCTTC. The encoded protein is CASSLAGVENNEQFF. The chain links TRBV5-1 to TRBJ2-1; 8 nucleotides agree with TRBD2. The V gene's germline CDR1 is SGHRS and CDR2 YFSETQ. V was pared by 2 bases and J by 5 bases, with 6 bases of the junction left unmatched. This CDR3 contains 15 residues.

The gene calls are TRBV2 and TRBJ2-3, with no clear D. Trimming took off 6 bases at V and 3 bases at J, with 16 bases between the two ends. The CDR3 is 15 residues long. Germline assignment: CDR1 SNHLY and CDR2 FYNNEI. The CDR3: CASRGLGFETDTQYF. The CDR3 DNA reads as TGTGCCAGCAGAGGGCTGGGGTTCGAAACAGATACGCAGTATTTT.

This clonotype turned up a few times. Here the CDR3 reads CASSEDRGYQPQHF. CDR3 coding DNA: TGTGCCAGCAGTGAAGACAGGGGATATCAGCCCCAGCATTTT. The chain combines TRBV6-1 with TRBJ1-5, with TRBD1 matching 7 bases. The J segment lost 5 bases and the V segment lost 1 base, leaving 2 bases of the junction unmatched. CDR1 MNHNS and CDR2 SASEGT come from the germline V gene. This CDR3 has 14 amino acids.

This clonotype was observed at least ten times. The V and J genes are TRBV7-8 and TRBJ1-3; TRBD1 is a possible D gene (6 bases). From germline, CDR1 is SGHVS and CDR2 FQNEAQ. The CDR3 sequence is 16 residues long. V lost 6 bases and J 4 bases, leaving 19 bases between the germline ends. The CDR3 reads CASRANQGGLGNTIYF. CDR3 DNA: TGTGCCAGCAGGGCTAATCAAGGGGGGCTGGGAAACACCATATATTTT. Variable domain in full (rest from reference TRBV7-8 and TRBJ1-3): GAGVSQSPRYKVAKRGQDVALRCDPISGHVSLFWYQQALGQGPEFLTYFQNEAQLDKSGLPSDRFFAERPEGSVSTLKIQRTQQEDSAVYLCASRANQGGLGNTIYFGEGSWLTVV.

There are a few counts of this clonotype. The CDR3 sequence: CASSRGPNTEAFF. The CDR3 DNA reads as TGTGCCAGCAGCCGGGGTCCGAACACTGAAGCTTTCTTT. The V and J genes are TRBV12-3 or TRBV12-4 and TRBJ1-1; D unresolved. The CDR3 totals 13 residues. Trimming shortened V by 6 bases and J by 1 base, and 9 bases separated the two germline ends.

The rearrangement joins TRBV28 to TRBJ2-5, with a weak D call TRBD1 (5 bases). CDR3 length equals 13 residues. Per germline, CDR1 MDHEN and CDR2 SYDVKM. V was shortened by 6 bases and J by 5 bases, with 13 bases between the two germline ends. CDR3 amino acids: CASSVGVPETQYF. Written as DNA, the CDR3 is TGTGCCAGCAGCGTAGGGGTTCCCGAGACCCAGTACTTC.